This record looks at one TCR beta chain sequence and its context. Its antigen is as yet unknown. The table came from immunoSEQ multiplex PCR; TCRdb's copy has only in-frame clones and leaves some out. The data contain around 65,000 clones, roughly 73% of them singletons. This sample was taken from a study of vaccination effects on CD4 cells after COVID-19. As for the study in general: Samples gathered post-vaccine arrived a median of 72 days past the second dose. Broader study findings: Marked clonal contraction of both clone types appeared late after vaccination.

With 3 bases removed from V and 5 bases from J, the gap between germline ends came to 16 bases. Germline V CDR1 and CDR2: SGHTA, FQGTGA. This CDR3 is built from 16 residues. Prior to sequencing, the ViraFEST assay stimulated PBMC with viral peptide pools, which expanded the antigen-specific CD4+ T cells. Subsequent to roughly 9 days of culture, CD4+ T cells were isolated. The participants, recipients of two vaccine doses, got either BNT162b2 or mRNA-1273. Having tested negative for nucleocapsid antibodies, the vaccine recipients showed no prior SARS-CoV-2 infection. V and J are TRBV7-3 and TRBJ2-2; no clear D gene. Sequenced here: CD4+ T cells from PBMCs cultured with HCoV-229E spike peptides, sampled after COVID-19 vaccination. This clonotype was sampled from a human donor who received a COVID-19 vaccine. This CDR3 reads CASSFGPLGSTGELFF. Here the CDR3 DNA reads TGTGCCAGCAGCTTTGGACCCCTTGGCAGTACCGGGGAGCTGTTTTTT.